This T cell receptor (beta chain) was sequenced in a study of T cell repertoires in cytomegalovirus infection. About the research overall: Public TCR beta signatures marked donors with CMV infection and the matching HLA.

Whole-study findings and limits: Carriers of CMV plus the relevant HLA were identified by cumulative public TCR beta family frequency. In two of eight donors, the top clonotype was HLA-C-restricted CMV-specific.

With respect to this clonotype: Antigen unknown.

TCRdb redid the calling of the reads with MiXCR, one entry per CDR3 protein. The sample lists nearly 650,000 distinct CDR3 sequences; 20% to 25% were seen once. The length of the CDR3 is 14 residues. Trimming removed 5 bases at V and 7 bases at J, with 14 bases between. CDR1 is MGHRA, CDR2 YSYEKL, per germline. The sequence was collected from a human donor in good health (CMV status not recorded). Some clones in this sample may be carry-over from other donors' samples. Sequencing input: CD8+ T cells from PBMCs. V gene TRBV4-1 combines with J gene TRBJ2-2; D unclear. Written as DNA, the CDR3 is TGCGCCAGCAGCTCTCCAGGTGGTAACGGGGAGCTGTTTTTT. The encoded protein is CASSSPGGNGELFF.